This is a list of T cell receptor beta chains from one sample in a study of blood T cell repertoires in COVID-19. Sequenced by immunoSEQ multiplex PCR; TCRdb stores in-frame clones only, minus some. The data contain some 70,000 clones, just under 80% of them seen just once; the ten biggest clones take up 6.3%. Sequenced sample: peripheral blood. These receptors originate from a woman in her sixties with acute or convalescent COVID-19. CDR3s include the opening cysteine and the closing phenylalanine or tryptophan. The D gene is left open where the match is weak. A row's size may be missing; if present it is once, few, many or a size class.

V	D	J	size	CDR3	DNA
TRBV4-1	NA	TRBJ1-2	NA	CASSDSYYGYTF	TGCGCCAGCAGCGACAGTTACTATGGCTACACCTTC
TRBV7-9	NA	TRBJ1-3	NA	CASSSGVRSGNTIYF	TGTGCCAGCAGCTCCGGGGTGCGCTCTGGAAACACCATATATTTT
TRBV14	NA	TRBJ1-1	NA	CASSPRVNTEAFF	TGTGCCAGCAGCCCACGAGTGAACACTGAAGCTTTCTTT
TRBV4-2	TRBD2	TRBJ2-3	NA	CASSLLTSGGAPSTQYF	TGTGCCAGCAGCCTCCTGACTAGCGGGGGGGCCCCAAGTACGCAGTATTTT
TRBV19	TRBD1	TRBJ2-3	NA	CASSAPEGQHTDTQYF	TGTGCCAGTAGTGCCCCCGAGGGACAGCACACAGATACGCAGTATTTT
TRBV14	NA	TRBJ1-1	NA	CASSQDLLTEAFF	TGTGCCAGCAGCCAAGATTTATTGACTGAAGCTTTCTTT
TRBV7-2	TRBD1	TRBJ1-5	NA	CASSLDNRGHRNQPQHF	TGTGCCAGCAGCTTAGATAACAGGGGGCATCGCAATCAGCCCCAGCATTTT
TRBV4-2	TRBD1	TRBJ1-2	NA	CASSQRSGGGGYTF	TGTGCCAGCAGCCAGAGGTCAGGGGGCGGTGGCTACACCTTC
TRBV9	NA	TRBJ1-2	NA	CASSAAGVGYTF	TGTGCCAGCAGCGCGGCCGGGGTCGGCTACACCTTC
TRBV6-6	TRBD1	TRBJ2-3	NA	CASSPWDRQYF	TGTGCCAGCAGTCCTTGGGACAGGCAGTATTTT
TRBV19	NA	TRBJ1-1	once	CASSIRSTEAFF	TGTGCCAGTAGTATTCGGAGCACTGAAGCTTTCTTT
TRBV6-5	TRBD1	TRBJ1-1	NA	CASSYSLQGGNTEAFF	TGTGCCAGCAGTTACTCGCTCCAGGGGGGGAACACTGAAGCTTTCTTT
TRBV6-6	TRBD1	TRBJ1-1	NA	CASTKKQGMNTEAFF	TGTGCCAGTACTAAGAAACAGGGGATGAACACTGAAGCTTTCTTT
TRBV5-1	NA	TRBJ1-2	NA	CASSLIGGAYGYTF	TGCGCCAGCAGCTTGATCGGGGGGGCCTATGGCTACACCTTC
TRBV27	TRBD2	TRBJ2-1	NA	CASSLMGLAGVYNEQFF	TGTGCCAGCAGTTTAATGGGACTAGCGGGGGTCTACAATGAGCAGTTCTTC
TRBV28	NA	TRBJ2-5	NA	CASSLFTTSQETQYF	TGTGCCAGCAGTTTATTTACGACATCCCAAGAGACCCAGTACTTC
TRBV27	NA	TRBJ1-2	NA	CASSLKGLRDGYTF	TGTGCCAGCAGTTTAAAGGGACTCCGAGATGGCTACACCTTC
TRBV3-1/TRBV3-2	TRBD1	TRBJ2-7	NA	CASSRVTGIEQYF	TGTGCCAGCAGCCGTGTGACAGGGATTGAGCAGTACTTC
TRBV2	NA	TRBJ1-2	NA	CASSDAGIARANYGYTF	TGTGCCAGCAGTGACGCGGGGATCGCGAGAGCTAACTATGGCTACACCTTC
TRBV2	NA	TRBJ1-6	NA	CASSLTGNSPLHF	TGTGCCAGCAGTTTAACAGGGAATTCACCCCTCCACTTT
TRBV5-1	TRBD2	TRBJ2-3	NA	CASSLAMAGGIPSTDTQYF	TGCGCCAGCAGCTTGGCCATGGCGGGGGGGATCCCGAGCACAGATACGCAGTATTTT
TRBV4-1	NA	TRBJ2-4	NA	CASSQEQGRAKNIQYF	TGCGCCAGCAGCCAAGAACAGGGTCGAGCCAAAAACATTCAGTACTTC
TRBV9	NA	TRBJ2-3	NA	CASSESLAQNTDTQYF	TGTGCCAGCAGCGAGAGCTTAGCGCAGAATACAGATACGCAGTATTTT
TRBV12-5	NA	TRBJ2-5	few	CASGPRETQYF	TGTGCTAGTGGCCCCCGGGAGACCCAGTACTTC
TRBV28	TRBD1	TRBJ2-2	NA	CASQQGGSSGELFF	TGTGCCAGCCAACAGGGGGGATCCTCCGGGGAGCTGTTTTTT
TRBV6-5	NA	TRBJ1-4	NA	CASSYSRGDEKLFF	TGTGCCAGCAGTTACAGTCGGGGAGATGAAAAACTGTTTTTT
TRBV9	TRBD1	TRBJ2-2	NA	CASSVPTGTANTGELFF	TGTGCCAGCAGCGTCCCTACCGGGACAGCGAACACCGGGGAGCTGTTTTTT
TRBV29-1	TRBD1	TRBJ1-2	few	CSVEVRAGGFAKYGYTF	TGCAGCGTTGAAGTCCGGGCAGGGGGCTTTGCGAAATATGGCTACACCTTC
TRBV6-6	TRBD1	TRBJ1-3	NA	CASGQTGAGNTIYF	TGTGCCAGCGGTCAGACAGGGGCTGGAAACACCATATATTTT
TRBV9	TRBD1	TRBJ2-1	once	CASSPGGAYNEQFF	TGTGCCAGCAGCCCAGGGGGCGCCTACAATGAGCAGTTCTTC
TRBV19	TRBD1	TRBJ2-7	NA	CASSARGQGGGEQYF	TGTGCCAGTAGTGCACGGGGACAGGGAGGCGGCGAGCAGTACTTC
TRBV7-9	NA	TRBJ1-1	NA	CASRLRKIAFF	TGTGCCAGCAGACTTCGAAAGATAGCTTTCTTT
TRBV28	TRBD1	TRBJ1-2	NA	CASTGAGANYGYTF	TGTGCTTCTACAGGGGCCGGTGCTAACTATGGCTACACCTTC
TRBV4-3	NA	TRBJ2-7	NA	CASSQDPGQQNEQYF	TGCGCCAGCAGCCAAGATCCCGGACAGCAAAACGAGCAGTACTTC
TRBV4-2	NA	TRBJ1-4	once	CASSQEQVEFEKLFF	TGTGCCAGCAGCCAGGAACAGGTCGAATTTGAAAAACTGTTTTTT
TRBV11-2	NA	TRBJ2-7	once	CASSIGRRPSGQYF	TGTGCCAGCAGCATAGGGAGGCGACCATCGGGGCAGTACTTC